This is a list of T cell receptor beta chains from one sample in a study of blood T cells in healthy people across ages. TCRdb redid the calling of the 5' RACE reads with MiXCR, one entry per CDR3 protein. The sample shows 1.5 million to 1.9 million distinct CDR3 sequences, about 45% of them seen only once. The specimen sequenced was blood. The receptors were sampled from a woman aged 18-29 years in good health. CDR3s include the opening cysteine and the closing phenylalanine or tryptophan.

V,J,CDR3
TRBV7-9,TRBJ1-2,CASSQSPRSYGYTF
TRBV4-3,TRBJ2-1,CASSQDQRGRSSYNEQFF
TRBV2,TRBJ2-7,CASSLFRDTGSSYEQYF
TRBV12-3/TRBV12-4,TRBJ1-5,CASSLSPDRGSNQPQHF
TRBV9,TRBJ2-6,CASSVIRGSGANVLTF
TRBV12-3/TRBV12-4,TRBJ1-2,CASTLRSQGNYGYTF
TRBV6-5,TRBJ1-5,CASRRQNNQPQHF
TRBV12-3/TRBV12-4,TRBJ2-5,CASTIAGGSETQYF
TRBV4-1,TRBJ2-2,CASSQAKSGELFF
TRBV9,TRBJ2-1,CASSWSGAGGLYEQFF
TRBV7-2,TRBJ1-1,CASSFRGHGENLGTEAFF
TRBV20-1,TRBJ2-7,CSARDRWGKKVEQYF
TRBV29-1,TRBJ1-2,CSVEGGKGYTF
TRBV20-1,TRBJ2-2,CSARDRSDTNTGELFF
TRBV7-9,TRBJ2-1,CASSKLAGADNEQFF
TRBV18,TRBJ1-5,CASTEGVQPQHF
TRBV6-5,TRBJ2-7,CASSPGRRLYEQYF
TRBV7-6,TRBJ2-5,CASSPTWVVETQYF
TRBV29-1,TRBJ1-5,CSVDPSNQPQHF